This TCR beta chain was found in a study of blood T cell repertoires in COVID-19. Study-wide context: The analysed material was cDNA or gDNA that came from T cells, B-cell-depleted T cells, or PBMCs.

The table came from immunoSEQ multiplex PCR; TCRdb's copy has only in-frame clones and leaves some out. The sample holds 200,000 to 250,000 clones; 75% to 90% are singletons and the top ten take more than 4.5%. Sequencing input: peripheral blood. The receptor comes from a woman in her thirties or forties with acute or convalescent COVID-19.

CDR3 sequence: CASSPGHQNTEAFF. For the CDR3, the DNA is TGCGCCAGCAGCCCAGGACACCAGAACACTGAAGCTTTCTTT. The chain carries TRBV5-1 and TRBJ1-1; the D gene is possibly TRBD1 (5 bases). V lost 4 bases and J 1 base, leaving 11 bases between the germline ends. This CDR3 is 14 amino acids long. Germline V gene sequence: CDR1 SGHRS, CDR2 YFSETQ.